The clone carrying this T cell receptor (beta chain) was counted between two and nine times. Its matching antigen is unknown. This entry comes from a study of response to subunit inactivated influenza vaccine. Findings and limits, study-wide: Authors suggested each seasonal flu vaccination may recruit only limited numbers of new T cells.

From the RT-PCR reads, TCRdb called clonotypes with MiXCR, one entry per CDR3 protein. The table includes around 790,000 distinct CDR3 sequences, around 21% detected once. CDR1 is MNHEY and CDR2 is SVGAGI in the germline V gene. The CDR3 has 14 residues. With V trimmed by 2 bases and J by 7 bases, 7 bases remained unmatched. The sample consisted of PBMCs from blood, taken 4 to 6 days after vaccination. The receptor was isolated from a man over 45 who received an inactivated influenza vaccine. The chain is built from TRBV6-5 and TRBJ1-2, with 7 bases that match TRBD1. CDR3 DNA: TGTGCCAGCAGTTACGCTGACAGGGCCGGTGGCTACACCTTC. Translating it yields CASSYADRAGGYTF.